This TCR beta chain emerged from a study of T cell clones after liver transplantation. Study-wide background: Graft-donor-reactive sequences were compared with third-party-reactive TCRbeta sequences from pre-transplant mixed lymphocyte reactions.

The study's findings and limits: The donor-reactive repertoire was only partly measurable in two subjects, lacking donor cells.

The assay was immunoSEQ multiplex PCR, and TCRdb's table has in-frame clones only and misses some. This table has roughly 100,000 clones, 80% to 90% appearing once. On this clone: As yet, its antigen is unknown.

This clonotype originated in a human patient who received a liver transplant. Among the T cells, some may be from the graft donor. Sequencing was performed on CD4+ T cells from blood, taken around 44 months after liver transplant.

The CDR3, as DNA: TGTGCCAGCAGCTTGGTTGGGGAGGTAGTTCAGTACTTC. Translation gives CASSLVGEVVQYF. The chain is built from TRBV5-4 and TRBJ2-4, with D possibly TRBD2 on 6 matching bases. The CDR3 has 13 amino acids. Per germline, CDR1 SGHNT and CDR2 YYREEE (reference sequence). The V end was cut by 0 bases, the J end by 11 bases, with 12 bases between.